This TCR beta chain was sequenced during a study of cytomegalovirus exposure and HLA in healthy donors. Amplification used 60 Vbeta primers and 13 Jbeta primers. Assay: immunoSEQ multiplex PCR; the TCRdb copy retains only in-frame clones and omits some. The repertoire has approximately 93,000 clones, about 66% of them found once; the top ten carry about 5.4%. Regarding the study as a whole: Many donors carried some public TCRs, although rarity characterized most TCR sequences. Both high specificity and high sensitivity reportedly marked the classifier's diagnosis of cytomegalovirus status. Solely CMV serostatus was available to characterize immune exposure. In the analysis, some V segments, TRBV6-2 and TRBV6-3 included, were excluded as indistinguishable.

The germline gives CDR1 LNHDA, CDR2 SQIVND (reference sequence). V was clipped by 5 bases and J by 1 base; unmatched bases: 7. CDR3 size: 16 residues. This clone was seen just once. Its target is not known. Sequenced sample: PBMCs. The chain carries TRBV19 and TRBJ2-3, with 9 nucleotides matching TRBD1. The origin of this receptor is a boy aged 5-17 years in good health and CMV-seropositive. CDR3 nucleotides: TGTGCCAGTAGTTCGACGGACAGGGGAGGCACAGATACGCAGTATTTT. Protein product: CASSSTDRGGTDTQYF.